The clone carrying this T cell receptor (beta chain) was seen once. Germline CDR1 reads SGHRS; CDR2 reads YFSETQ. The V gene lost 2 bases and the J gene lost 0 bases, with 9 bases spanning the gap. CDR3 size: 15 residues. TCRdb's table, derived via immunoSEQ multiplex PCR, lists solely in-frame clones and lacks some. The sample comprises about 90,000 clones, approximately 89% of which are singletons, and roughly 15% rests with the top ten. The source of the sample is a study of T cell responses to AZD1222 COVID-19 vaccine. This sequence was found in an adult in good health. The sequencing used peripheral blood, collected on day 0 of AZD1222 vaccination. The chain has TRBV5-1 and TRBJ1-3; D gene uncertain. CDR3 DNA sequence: TGCGCCAGCAGCTTAGCCGTCAACTCTGGAAACACCATATATTTT. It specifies CASSLAVNSGNTIYF. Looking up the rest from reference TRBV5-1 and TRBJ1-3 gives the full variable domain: KAGVTQTPRYLIKTRGQQVTLSCSPISGHRSVSWYQQTPGQGLQFLFEYFSETQRNKGNFPGRFSGRQFSNSRSEMNVSTLELGDSALYLCASSLAVNSGNTIYFGEGSWLTVV.